The 28 T cell receptor beta chains below were found in one sample sequenced in a study of PD-1 blockade in classical Hodgkin lymphoma. Time point given: cycle 4 day 1 (C4D1), after 6 weeks of nivolumab. All patients relapsed after autologous stem cell transplantation, and brentuximab vedotin exposure varied. The protocol was immunoSEQ multiplex PCR, while the TCRdb copy is restricted to in-frame clones and leaves out a portion. The sample carries about 16,000 clones, roughly 85% recorded once. This specimen was peripheral blood mononuclear cells (PBMCs), taken before the fourth cycle of nivolumab. The receptors were gathered from a human donor with classical Hodgkin lymphoma.

The chain has TRBV28 and TRBJ2-3; D not resolved. V lost 5 bases and J lost 0, with 9 bases in between. The CDR3 covers 14 residues. CDR1 is MDHEN and CDR2 is SYDVKM in the germline V gene. CDR3 amino acids: CASSVKGSTDTQYF. As DNA, the CDR3 is TGTGCCAGCAGTGTAAAAGGAAGCACAGATACGCAGTATTTT.

The J gene is TRBJ2-6, the V gene TRBV5-1, with D perhaps TRBD1 (6 bases). Germline-derived CDR1 and CDR2 are SGHRS and YFSETQ. The V end lost 3 bases, the J end lost 0 bases, and 22 bases lay between the germline ends. The CDR3 sequence is 20 residues long. The CDR3: CASSSRRGSVHSSGANVLTF. The CDR3 DNA sequence: TGCGCCAGCAGCTCGCGAAGGGGGTCTGTCCATAGCTCTGGGGCCAACGTCCTGACTTTC.

The chain combines TRBV5-1 with TRBJ2-5; D is perhaps TRBD1 (6 bases). Trimming removed 0 bases from V and 2 bases from J, with 11 bases in between. The length of the CDR3 is 15 residues. Looked up from germline, CDR1 is SGHRS and CDR2 is YFSETQ. CDR3 amino acids: CASSLGGQSQETQYF. CDR3 coding DNA: TGCGCCAGCAGCTTGGGGGGGCAGTCTCAAGAGACCCAGTACTTC.

The chain carries TRBV7-8 and TRBJ1-3, with no clear D. The CDR3 runs 14 residues. Trimming left V 1 base short and J 3 bases short, with 7 bases between. From germline, CDR1 is SGHVS and CDR2 FQNEAQ. The CDR3 DNA is TGTGCCAGCAGCTTAGTTGCCGGTGGAAACACCATATATTTT. Its translation: CASSLVAGGNTIYF. The full variable domain, completed using reference TRBV7-8 and TRBJ1-3, is GAGVSQSPRYKVAKRGQDVALRCDPISGHVSLFWYQQALGQGPEFLTYFQNEAQLDKSGLPSDRFFAERPEGSVSTLKIQRTQQEDSAVYLCASSLVAGGNTIYFGEGSWLTVV.

DNA of the CDR3: TGTGCCAGCAGCTTAGAAGGTGGGTCCGAGACCCAGTACTTC. Amino acids: CASSLEGGSETQYF. The chain couples TRBV7-8 to TRBJ2-5; no reliable D call. Germline loops: CDR1 SGHVS, CDR2 FQNEAQ. The germline V and J ends were trimmed by 1 base and 5 bases, with 11 bases remaining between them. This CDR3 is 14 amino acids long.

The rearrangement links TRBV9 to TRBJ1-2; 7 positions match TRBD1. The CDR3 length is 12 residues. Germline V gives CDR1 SGDLS, CDR2 YYNGEE. The V and J ends lost 3 bases and 7 bases, in that order; junction bases with no gene match: 3. The CDR3 region has the DNA TGTGCCAGCAGCGCCGGGACAGCTGGCTACACCTTC. Its protein product is CASSAGTAGYTF.

The chain joins TRBV19 to TRBJ1-2, with D unclear. V lost 5 bases, J lost 5 bases, and 12 bases lay in between. The length of the CDR3 is 13 residues. Germline CDR1 reads LNHDA; CDR2 reads SQIVND (reference sequence). The CDR3 region is CASSWSPTYGYTF. Written as DNA, the CDR3 is TGTGCCAGTAGTTGGTCTCCGACGTATGGCTACACCTTC.

The chain employs TRBV29-1 and TRBJ2-3, with 7 positions matching TRBD1. Germline CDR1 is SQVTM and CDR2 is ANQGSEA. The CDR3 has 15 amino acids. V shed 3 bases and J 6 bases; nucleotides not matched to a gene: 12. CDR3 loop: CSVDSRDSRGDTQYF. CDR3 bases: TGCAGCGTTGATTCCCGGGACAGCCGCGGGGATACGCAGTATTTT.

The CDR3 DNA reads as TGTGCCAGCAGCTTAGATCGGGGCCTCAATGAAAAACTGTTTTTT. This sequence encodes CASSLDRGLNEKLFF. The rearrangement joins TRBV7-9 to TRBJ1-4; maybe TRBD1 (5 bases). Trimming pared 1 base from V and 5 bases from J, leaving 11 bases between. The CDR3 contains 15 residues. CDR1 and CDR2 (germline): SEHNR, FQNEAQ (reference sequence).

V and J are TRBV5-1 and TRBJ2-3; tentatively, D is TRBD2 (5 bases). The ends were cut back, 0 bases at V and 0 bases at J, with 8 bases in the middle. Germline V CDR1 and CDR2: SGHRS, YFSETQ. This CDR3 is built from 15 residues. The CDR3 protein is CASSLVGDSTDTQYF. The CDR3 DNA reads as TGCGCCAGCAGCTTGGTCGGGGATAGCACAGATACGCAGTATTTT.

This chain uses TRBV7-8 with TRBJ2-5; unclear D gene. Germline V gives CDR1 SGHVS, CDR2 FQNEAQ. The CDR3 consists of 14 residues. Trimming cost V 3 bases and J 7 bases, with 15 bases left between them. CDR3 in DNA: TGTGCCAGCAGCTTTATTCTAGATGGTGGGACCCAGTACTTC. Translated, it gives CASSFILDGGTQYF.

CDR3 in DNA: TGTGCCAGCAGCCCTGACCCTAACTATGGCTACACCTTC. This translates into CASSPDPNYGYTF. The chain combines TRBV5-4 with TRBJ1-2, with D uncertain. Germline lookup yields CDR1 SGHNT and CDR2 YYREEE (reference sequence). The CDR3 runs 13 residues. The V end was cut by 4 bases, the J end by 0 bases, with 7 bases between. Based on the CDR3 plus reference TRBV5-4 and TRBJ1-2, the full variable domain is ETGVTQSPTHLIKTRGQQVTLRCSSQSGHNTVSWYQQALGQGPQFIFQYYREEENGRGNFPPRFSGLQFPNYSSELNVNALELDDSALYLCASSPDPNYGYTFGSGTRLTVV.

The gene calls are TRBV5-4 and TRBJ2-5; 7 nucleotides line up with TRBD1. This CDR3 spans 17 amino acids. V trimming: 3 bases; J trimming: 5 bases; junction bases outside the gene matches: 16. Germline values: CDR1 SGHNT, CDR2 YYREEE (reference sequence). CDR3 nucleotides: TGTGCCAGCAGCTCCCCGAACAGGGGAGAGGAAGGGGAGACCCAGTACTTC. Translation gives CASSSPNRGEEGETQYF.

This clone was observed a few times. V and J are TRBV5-1 and TRBJ1-1; TRBD1 aligns across 8 bases. This CDR3 has 15 residues. CDR1 is SGHRS and CDR2 is YFSETQ in the germline V gene. V was clipped by 4 bases and J by 1 base; unmatched bases: 6. The CDR3 here is CASSGTGTGNTEAFF. The CDR3 DNA sequence: TGCGCCAGCAGCGGAACCGGGACAGGGAACACTGAAGCTTTCTTT.

The V and J genes are TRBV28 and TRBJ2-4; D perhaps matches TRBD1 (5 bases). This CDR3 is built from 14 residues. Trimming pared 3 bases from V and 1 base from J, leaving 7 bases between. The germline gives CDR1 MDHEN, CDR2 SYDVKM. Written as DNA, the CDR3 is TGTGCCAGCAGTTTTCAGGGCGCCAAAAACATTCAGTACTTC. It translates to CASSFQGAKNIQYF.

This chain joins TRBV11-2 and TRBJ2-1; 12 bases map to TRBD2. V shed 4 bases and J 3 bases; nucleotides not matched to a gene: 4. This CDR3 has 16 amino acids. Germline V lookup: CDR1 SGHAT, CDR2 FQNNGV. CDR3: CASSSGLAGFYNEQFF. CDR3 coding DNA: TGTGCCAGCAGCTCAGGACTAGCGGGGTTCTACAATGAGCAGTTCTTC.

The rearrangement joins TRBV6-1 to TRBJ2-7; no firm D call. Germline CDR1 is MNHNS and CDR2 is SASEGT. The CDR3 totals 15 residues. Trimming removed 0 bases from V and 2 bases from J, with 11 bases in between. DNA of the CDR3: TGTGCCAGCAGTGAAGCGCGTCTGCTACCCTACGAGCAGTACTTC. It codes for CASSEARLLPYEQYF.

This sequence joins TRBV2 and TRBJ2-5; D remains unclear. The CDR3 contains 13 residues. V dropped 6 bases and J dropped 2 bases, with 10 bases sitting between them. Germline CDR1 reads SNHLY; CDR2 reads FYNNEI. This CDR3 reads CASRRALQETQYF. DNA of the CDR3: TGTGCCAGCAGACGCGCGCTACAAGAGACCCAGTACTTC.

This sequence joins TRBV7-6 and TRBJ1-1, with D perhaps matching TRBD1 (6 bases). Trimming removed 5 bases at V and 6 bases at J, with 19 bases between. The CDR3 contains 15 residues. Germline V lookup: CDR1 SGHVS, CDR2 FNYEAQ. The CDR3 bases are TGTGCCAGCAGCCCAGATCCGGGGGCGCCACCTGAAGCTTTCTTT. This gives the protein CASSPDPGAPPEAFF.

The rearrangement links TRBV12-5 to TRBJ2-7, with TRBD1 matching over 9 bases. The CDR3 length is 17 residues. CDR1 LGHNT and CDR2 FRNRAP come from the germline V gene. J was trimmed by 1 base and V by 4 bases; bases with no gene match: 11. The CDR3 coding sequence is TGTGCTAGTGGTTCTTTGGGGGGACAGGGTTTGTCCTACGAGCAGTACTTC. Translated: CASGSLGGQGLSYEQYF.

V gene TRBV28 combines with J gene TRBJ2-1; TRBD1 aligns across 7 bases. The V segment lost 6 bases and the J segment 4 bases; nucleotides outside the gene matches: 15. This CDR3 region has 17 residues. Germline values: CDR1 MDHEN, CDR2 SYDVKM. This CDR3 is CASRESSDRSLYNEQFF. In DNA, the CDR3 is TGTGCCAGCAGGGAGAGCTCGGACAGGAGCCTATACAATGAGCAGTTCTTC.

The chain is built from TRBV5-1 and TRBJ2-1; the D gene is possibly TRBD2 (6 bases). The CDR3 runs to 14 residues. Germline V CDR1 and CDR2: SGHRS, YFSETQ. With 4 bases removed from V and 6 bases from J, the gap between germline ends came to 14 bases. As DNA, the CDR3 is TGCGCCAGCAGCCCCGGGACGGAGGGCAATGAGCAGTTCTTC. It is translated as CASSPGTEGNEQFF.

The chain is built from TRBV18 and TRBJ2-1; 9 positions match TRBD2. After removal of 3 bases from V and 1 base from J, the junction contained 1 base not matched to a gene. Looked up from germline, CDR1 is KGHSH and CDR2 is LQKENI. CDR3 size: 15 residues. The CDR3 bases are TGTGCCAGCTCACCGGGACTAGCTTCCTACAATGAGCAGTTCTTC. Its translation is CASSPGLASYNEQFF.

On this clone: Distinct nucleotide sequences in the sample also encode this CDR3. The chain recombines TRBV6-5 with TRBJ2-7; 10 bases align to TRBD1. The CDR3 extends over 14 amino acids. Germline CDR1 and CDR2: MNHEY and SVGAGI. Trimming at V came to 6 bases and at J to 5 bases, leaving 7 bases not matched to a gene. The CDR3 region has the DNA TGTGCCAGCAGAACCGGACAGGGGGGTAACGAGCAGTACTTC. Its protein product is CASRTGQGGNEQYF.

The rearrangement links TRBV5-1 to TRBJ1-1; 9 nucleotides align to TRBD1. V lost 5 bases to trimming and J lost 0 bases; unmatched junction nucleotides: 11. Germline loops: CDR1 SGHRS, CDR2 YFSETQ. This CDR3 comprises 17 residues. The CDR3 spells CASSPLGTGSLNTEAFF. The CDR3 DNA sequence: TGCGCCAGCAGTCCATTGGGGACAGGGTCCTTGAACACTGAAGCTTTCTTT. Looking up the rest from reference TRBV5-1 and TRBJ1-1 gives the full variable domain: KAGVTQTPRYLIKTRGQQVTLSCSPISGHRSVSWYQQTPGQGLQFLFEYFSETQRNKGNFPGRFSGRQFSNSRSEMNVSTLELGDSALYLCASSPLGTGSLNTEAFFGQGTRLTVV.

This clone appeared a single time. This sequence joins TRBV7-9 and TRBJ1-1; 8 bases match TRBD1. There are 14 residues in the CDR3. The trim removed 5 bases at V and 11 bases at J, leaving 13 bases unmatched. CDR1 SEHNR and CDR2 FQNEAQ come from the germline V gene (reference sequence). The CDR3 nucleotides are TGTGCCAGCAGCGCCGGACAGGGCTTATTGGATGCTTTCTTT. Translation: CASSAGQGLLDAFF.

The rearrangement uses TRBV5-1 and TRBJ2-1, with TRBD2 identical over 14 bases. The CDR3 contains 21 residues. Germline CDR1 and CDR2: SGHRS and YFSETQ. The junction had 15 bases not matched to a gene; V was cut back by 4 bases and J by 0 bases. As DNA, the CDR3 is TGCGCCAGCAGCACCCGACCCCTGGGACTAGCGGGGGCCAGCTCCTACAATGAGCAGTTCTTC. Translation: CASSTRPLGLAGASSYNEQFF.

This chain joins TRBV13 and TRBJ2-1, with TRBD2 identical over 8 bases. With 2 bases clipped from V and 0 bases from J, the junction kept 21 bases outside the gene matches. The CDR3 spans 22 residues. The germline CDR1 and CDR2 sequences are PRHDT and FYEKMQ (reference sequence). The CDR3 DNA is TGTGCCAGCAGCTTACCTCCGGGGGAGCGGGGGCCCCCTTCAAGCTCCTACAATGAGCAGTTCTTC. This codes for CASSLPPGERGPPSSSYNEQFF.